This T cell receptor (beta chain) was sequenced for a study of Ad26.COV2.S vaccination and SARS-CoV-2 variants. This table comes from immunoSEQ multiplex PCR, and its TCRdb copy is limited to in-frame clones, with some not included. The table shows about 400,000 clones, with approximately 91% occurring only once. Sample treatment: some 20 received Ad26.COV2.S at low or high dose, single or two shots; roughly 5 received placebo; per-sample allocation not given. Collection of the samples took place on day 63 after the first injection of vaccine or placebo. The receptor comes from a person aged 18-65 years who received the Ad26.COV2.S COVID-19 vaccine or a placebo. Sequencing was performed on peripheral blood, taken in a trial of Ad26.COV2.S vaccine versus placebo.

The CDR3 DNA reads as TGTGCCAGCAGCCAACCCTTCCACCTCGGGGGGGGAGGGGAAAAACTGTTTTTT. This translates into CASSQPFHLGGGGEKLFF. This chain uses TRBV3-1 (or the pseudogene TRBV3-2) with TRBJ1-4, with a possible D match to TRBD1 (5 bases). The germline V and J ends were trimmed by 2 bases and 8 bases, with 24 bases remaining between them. CDR3 length: 18 amino acids. The germline gives CDR1 LGHDT, CDR2 YNNKEL (reference sequence).